One sample yielded the 24 T cell receptor beta chains listed below, sequenced in a study of CD8+ T cells in alopecia areata. cDNA reverse transcribed from extracted RNA served as the sequencing template. TCRdb keeps only in-frame clones here, not all; method: immunoSEQ multiplex PCR. The profile covers more than 200,000 clones, with 43% appearing a single time and around 3% taken by the ten largest. This sample's treatment: oral pan-JAK inhibitor, 5-10 mg twice daily. Here the sequenced sample was CD4+ T cells sorted from blood, taken at roughly week 36, from a patient treated with tofacitinib. The source of these receptors is a human donor with alopecia areata.

This clone was seen a single time. The chain uses TRBV4-1 and TRBJ2-2, with no clear D. V lost 4 bases and J 4 bases, leaving 13 bases between the germline ends. The CDR3 loop spans 15 amino acids. Germline CDR1 reads MGHRA; CDR2 reads YSYEKL. CDR3 DNA sequence: TGCGCCAGCAGCCCCCGCACAGTCGGCACCGGGGAGCTGTTTTTT. Its protein is CASSPRTVGTGELFF.

V and J are TRBV30 and TRBJ2-7, with 10 bases aligning to TRBD1. V was pared by 5 bases and J by 5 bases, with 6 bases of the junction left unmatched. The germline V gene has CDR1 GTSNPN and CDR2 SVGIG (reference sequence). The CDR3 runs 13 residues. CDR3 amino acids: CAWDRDRGHEQYF. The CDR3 nucleotides read TGTGCCTGGGACCGGGACAGGGGCCACGAGCAGTACTTC.

V and J are TRBV2 and TRBJ2-1; D perhaps matches TRBD2 (6 bases). V gave up 10 bases and J gave up 7 bases, with 20 bases separating them. Per the germline V gene, CDR1 is SNHLY and CDR2 is FYNNEI. The CDR3 has 14 amino acids. This chain's CDR3 is CATVLREVGNEQFF. The CDR3 DNA follows: TGTGCCACCGTTTTGAGGGAGGTCGGGAATGAGCAGTTCTTC.

In its sample, this clone was seen a few times. The chain couples TRBV6-1 to TRBJ2-5, with no clear D. Trimming left V 5 bases short and J 7 bases short, with 14 bases between. CDR3 length equals 13 residues. In germline, CDR1 is MNHNS, CDR2 SASEGT. This CDR3 is CASSFGPSRTQYF. Here the CDR3 DNA reads TGTGCCAGCAGTTTTGGACCTTCCCGGACCCAGTACTTC.

This rearrangement joins TRBV29-1 to TRBJ2-3; 10 bases align to TRBD2. Germline CDR1 SQVTM, CDR2 ANQGSEA. Trimming at V came to 2 bases and at J to 1 base, leaving 9 bases not matched to a gene. The length of the CDR3 is 17 residues. CDR3 sequence reads: CSVELAGAPMGTDTQYF. The CDR3 DNA reads as TGCAGCGTTGAACTAGCGGGAGCCCCAATGGGCACAGATACGCAGTATTTT.

The chain carries TRBV19 and TRBJ2-2; tentatively, D is TRBD1 (6 bases). CDR1 LNHDA and CDR2 SQIVND come from the germline V gene (reference sequence). The length of the CDR3 is 13 residues. V dropped 6 bases and J dropped 4 bases, with 9 bases sitting between them. The DNA for the CDR3 is TGTGCCAGTAGAGGGGGATTCACCGGGGAGCTGTTTTTT. It codes for CASRGGFTGELFF.

The V and J genes are TRBV4-1 and TRBJ1-1, with D possibly matching TRBD1 (6 bases). V dropped 1 base and J dropped 1 base, with 16 bases sitting between them. The germline V gene has CDR1 MGHRA and CDR2 YSYEKL. The CDR3 covers 17 residues. CDR3 sequence reads: CASSQVPTRRGNTEAFF. For the CDR3, the DNA is TGCGCCAGCAGCCAAGTTCCCACCCGCAGGGGGAACACTGAAGCTTTCTTT.

This clone was recorded a few times. This chain joins TRBV7-9 and TRBJ1-2, with TRBD1 matching 7 bases. V gave up 5 bases and J gave up 1 base; unmatched junction bases: 7. The CDR3 contains 15 residues. Germline lookup yields CDR1 SEHNR and CDR2 FQNEAQ (reference sequence). CDR3 DNA: TGTGCCAGCAGCCGGGACAGCACAATTAACTATGGCTACACCTTC. It yields the protein CASSRDSTINYGYTF.

This clone came up a few times. V gene TRBV29-1 combines with J gene TRBJ1-4, with TRBD1 matching over 10 bases. The V and J ends lost 7 bases and 3 bases, in that order; junction bases with no gene match: 5. Germline values: CDR1 SQVTM, CDR2 ANQGSEA. The CDR3 sequence is 14 residues long. CDR3 sequence reads: CSATGTGANEKLFF. CDR3 coding DNA: TGCAGCGCAACCGGGACAGGGGCTAATGAAAAACTGTTTTTT.

The chain carries TRBV9 and TRBJ2-5, with D perhaps TRBD1 (6 bases). V dropped 4 bases and J dropped 4 bases, with 17 bases sitting between them. Per germline, CDR1 SGDLS and CDR2 YYNGEE. The CDR3 length is 15 residues. As DNA, the CDR3 is TGTGCCAGCAGCAGCGTCTTAGGGGGTGGAGAGACCCAGTACTTC. Its protein is CASSSVLGGGETQYF.

The rearrangement links TRBV14 to TRBJ2-7; D remains ambiguous. In germline, CDR1 is SGHDN, CDR2 FVKESK. The CDR3 contains 9 residues. CDR3 sequence reads: CPRSNEQYF. Here the CDR3 DNA reads TGTCCCCGTTCCAACGAGCAGTACTTC. The variable domain in full, completed from reference TRBV14 and TRBJ2-7, reads EAGVTQFPSHSVIEKGQTVTLRCDPISGHDNLYWYRRVMGKEIKFLLHFVKESKQDESGMPNNRFLAERTGGTYSTLKVQPAELEDSGVYFCPRSNEQYFGPGTRLTVT.

A note on this clone: One end of the junction does not line up with germline, which may come from a read error. The chain couples TRBV29-1 to TRBJ2-7; D gene uncertain. Germline CDR1 reads SQVTM; CDR2 reads ANQGSEA. The CDR3 spans 13 residues. The CDR3 DNA follows: TGCAGCGTTCAAGACGGTCTCTCCTACGAGCAGTACTTC. It encodes CSVQDGLSYEQYF.

The chain recombines TRBV27 with TRBJ1-2; D may be TRBD1 (5 bases). In germline, CDR1 is MNHEY, CDR2 SMNVEV (reference sequence). The CDR3 sequence is 15 residues long. V was pared by 5 bases and J by 8 bases, with 21 bases between. In DNA, the CDR3 is TGTGCCAGCAGTAGCCAGGGAGCGGTGGGGGTCGGCTACACCTTC. Amino acids: CASSSQGAVGVGYTF.

The chain joins TRBV4-1 to TRBJ2-7; no clear D gene. The CDR3 is 16 residues long. Trimming cost V 0 bases and J 2 bases, with 14 bases left between them. CDR1 is MGHRA, CDR2 YSYEKL, per germline. The CDR3 loop is CASSQDTVRGTYEQYF. CDR3 nucleotides: TGCGCCAGCAGCCAAGATACCGTCCGTGGGACCTACGAGCAGTACTTC.

The J gene is TRBJ1-2, the V gene TRBV4-1; D is uncertain. V lost 4 bases to trimming and J lost 1 base, with 10 bases between them. CDR1 and CDR2 (germline): MGHRA, YSYEKL. The CDR3 totals 14 residues. This chain's CDR3 is CASSRTDLNYGYTF. The CDR3 DNA reads as TGCGCCAGCAGCCGCACGGATCTTAACTATGGCTACACCTTC.

The chain links TRBV7-3 to TRBJ1-3, with D unresolved. The germline CDR1 and CDR2 sequences are SGHTA and FQGTGA. The CDR3 is made up of 13 amino acids. The germline V and J ends were trimmed by 3 bases and 4 bases, with 7 bases remaining between them. CDR3 sequence: CASSLDRGNTIYF. The CDR3 region has the DNA TGTGCCAGCAGCTTGGACCGGGGAAACACCATATATTTT.

The chain combines TRBV5-1 with TRBJ2-2; TRBD2 agrees at 12 bases. The ends lost 4 bases at V and 2 bases at J; junction bases unmatched: 3. The germline gives CDR1 SGHRS, CDR2 YFSETQ. The CDR3 extends over 16 amino acids. The CDR3 here is CASSLGLAGNTGELFF. In DNA, the CDR3 is TGCGCCAGCAGCCTCGGACTAGCGGGAAACACCGGGGAGCTGTTTTTT.

The table lists this clone with a few counts. J is TRBJ2-3 and V is TRBV7-6, with 8 bases aligning to TRBD1. The CDR3 extends over 15 amino acids. Germline CDR1 and CDR2: SGHVS and FNYEAQ. Losses at the gene ends were 5 bases for V and 2 bases for J; bases not matched to a gene: 6. In DNA, the CDR3 is TGTGCCAGCAGCCCGCAGGGGGCCCTCACAGATACGCAGTATTTT. It specifies CASSPQGALTDTQYF.

This clone was counted only a few times. DNA of the CDR3: TGTGCCAGCAGAGGGGACCCCGGAGGGAACTATGGCTACACCTTC. This encodes CASRGDPGGNYGYTF. This sequence joins TRBV7-9 and TRBJ1-2; D is possibly TRBD1 (5 bases). V dropped 6 bases and J dropped 2 bases, with 16 bases sitting between them. The CDR3 runs to 15 residues. Germline CDR1 SEHNR, CDR2 FQNEAQ (reference sequence).

V gene TRBV15 combines with J gene TRBJ2-7, with D perhaps being TRBD1 or TRBD2 (5 bases each). The CDR3 extends over 15 amino acids. Germline CDR1 LNHNV, CDR2 YYDKDF (reference sequence). The V end was cut by 4 bases, the J end by 2 bases, with 15 bases between. The CDR3, as DNA: TGTGCCACCAGCATCGTACGGGACCCGGCCTACGAGCAGTACTTC. Encoded protein: CATSIVRDPAYEQYF.

This clone was observed a few times. The chain carries TRBV19 and TRBJ2-3; a weak D match, TRBD1 (5 bases). The CDR3 runs 13 residues. V gave up 6 bases and J gave up 0 bases, with 7 bases separating them. Germline CDR1 and CDR2: LNHDA and SQIVND (reference sequence). For the CDR3, the DNA is TGTGCCAGTAGACAGGAGAGCACAGATACGCAGTATTTT. This gives the protein CASRQESTDTQYF.

The V and J genes are TRBV6-5 and TRBJ2-7; TRBD2 agrees at 7 bases. Trimming cost V 6 bases and J 3 bases; bases outside gene matches: 11. CDR1 and CDR2 (germline): MNHEY, SVGAGI. This CDR3 has 15 amino acids. The CDR3 DNA reads TGTGCCAGCAGCCCCATCGTAGCTAGCGGCTACGAGCAGTACTTC. It is translated as CASSPIVASGYEQYF.

This clone was seen a few times. The chain recombines TRBV15 with TRBJ2-1; 8 nucleotides agree with TRBD1. This CDR3 has 19 amino acids. Germline trimming cut 3 bases from V and 2 bases from J; bases unmatched to any gene: 15. Germline CDR1 is LNHNV and CDR2 is YYDKDF (reference sequence). This chain's CDR3 is CATSSPSQGAFRAYNEQFF. CDR3 coding DNA: TGTGCCACCAGCAGCCCCTCTCAGGGGGCCTTTAGGGCCTACAATGAGCAGTTCTTC.

CDR3 nucleotides: TGTGCCTGGAGTGTACGACAGGGGAATGAAAAACTGTTTTTT. Protein: CAWSVRQGNEKLFF. The genes are TRBV30 and TRBJ1-4; 8 bases fit TRBD1. The length of the CDR3 is 14 residues. Trimming cost V 0 bases and J 5 bases; bases outside gene matches: 2. Germline values: CDR1 GTSNPN, CDR2 SVGIG (reference sequence).